This TCR beta chain was profiled in a study of blood T cells in healthy people across ages. Study-wide points: Diversity of TCR beta per million T cells declined in a roughly linear way with age.

The CDR3 extends over 14 amino acids. CDR1 is LGHDT and CDR2 is YNNKEL in the germline V gene (reference sequence). The trim removed 3 bases at V and 7 bases at J, leaving 2 bases unmatched. The second PCR ran about 6 to 12 cycles with a sample-barcoded 5' primer and J-beta primers. Per-sample output comprised a minimum of 3 million paired-end reads containing CDR3. One entry per CDR3 protein, called by TCRdb with MiXCR from the 5' RACE reads. The profile shows roughly 1,100,000 distinct CDR3 sequences, 20% to 25% of them singletons. This clonotype has just a few counts. Its matching antigen is unknown. These sequences were also reported in another study, on T cells of mothers and their children. That study reports: The sample comes from fewer than ten healthy Caucasian donors: mothers and children. For related and unrelated pairs alike, thymic selection shapes TCR recombination output similarly.

What was sequenced was blood. This receptor was identified in a girl aged 2 to 10 in good health. This chain joins TRBV3-1 and TRBJ2-4; 11 bases are a match to TRBD2. The CDR3 bases are TGTGCCAGCAGCCACTGGACTAGCGGGAACATTCAGTACTTC. Translation: CASSHWTSGNIQYF.